One and the same sample provided the 12 T cell receptor beta chains below, sequenced in a study of human T cells and chemical hapten exposure. In TCRdb, the RACE reads were re-called with MiXCR into one record per CDR3 protein. This repertoire shows about 300,000 distinct CDR3 sequences, about 5% found once; its top ten account for over 6.5%. Sample time point: pre-sensitization, week 0. Treatment noted: therapeutic diphenylcyclopropenone sensitization with weekly scalp DPC. The sequencing used whole blood, collected in connection with sensitization to the hapten diphenylcyclopropenone (DPC). The source is a woman between 18 and 30 years old with alopecia areata. Some clones in this sample may be carry-over from other donors' samples.

This clonotype was seen a handful of times. No DNA is shown, since the ends of the CDR3 on it are uncertain; the CDR3 is the one TCRdb lists. The chain is built from TRBV6-1 and TRBJ2-5; the D call in the table, TRBD2, was not verified against the DNA. Inclusive of both ends, the CDR3 amounts to 15 amino acids. CDR1 and CDR2 from the germline V gene are MNHNS and SASEGT. The CDR3 here is CASTSGSAGQETQYF.

The rearrangement links TRBV6-5 to TRBJ2-3; 12 positions agree with TRBD2. This CDR3 is built from 17 residues. Looked up from germline, CDR1 is MNHEY and CDR2 is SVGAGI. The J segment lost 5 bases and the V segment lost 2 bases, leaving 8 bases of the junction unmatched. CDR3 DNA: TGTGCCAGCAGTTACGGGCTAGCGGGGGGGCCTCAAGATACGCAGTATTTT. Translated: CASSYGLAGGPQDTQYF.

This clonotype occurred many times. The chain joins TRBV14 to TRBJ2-3; no definite D call. This CDR3 contains 14 residues. Germline CDR1 and CDR2: SGHDN and FVKESK. V was shortened by 2 bases and J by 4 bases, with 10 bases between the two germline ends. CDR3 nucleotides: TGTGCCAGCAGCCAAAATAATCAAGCAGATACGCAGTATTTT. Translating it yields CASSQNNQADTQYF. Using reference TRBV14 and TRBJ2-3 for the parts outside the CDR3, the full variable domain is EAGVTQFPSHSVIEKGQTVTLRCDPISGHDNLYWYRRVMGKEIKFLLHFVKESKQDESGMPNNRFLAERTGGTYSTLKVQPAELEDSGVYFCASSQNNQADTQYFGPGTRLTVL.

This clonotype appeared many times. This chain connects TRBV7-9 to TRBJ1-2, with D possibly matching TRBD1 (6 bases). CDR1 is SEHNR, CDR2 FQNEAQ, per germline (reference sequence). There are 15 residues in the CDR3. V was shortened by 5 bases and J by 0 bases, with 13 bases between the two germline ends. The DNA of the CDR3 is TGTGCCAGCAGCACCCGGACAGCAGCTAACTATGGCTACACCTTC. This codes for CASSTRTAANYGYTF. Full variable domain (remainder filled in from reference TRBV7-9 and TRBJ1-2): DTGVSQNPRHKITKRGQNVTFRCDPISEHNRLYWYRQTLGQGPEFLTYFQNEAQLEKSRLLSDRFSAERPKGSFSTLEIQRTEQGDSAMYLCASSTRTAANYGYTFGSGTRLTVV.

This clonotype was seen more than once but under ten times. The V call is TRBV6-2 or TRBV6-3, the J call TRBJ2-1; perhaps TRBD2 as D (7 bases). Germline V gene data show CDR1 as MNHEY and CDR2 as SVGEGT. This CDR3 is 18 amino acids long. V dropped 0 bases and J dropped 0 bases, with 15 bases sitting between them. DNA for the CDR3: TGTGCCAGCAGTTACTCCAACCCTCGGGGGGCCTCCTACAATGAGCAGTTCTTC. Residues: CASSYSNPRGASYNEQFF.

This clonotype was detected only a few times. The chain employs TRBV29-1 and TRBJ1-5, with D maybe TRBD1 (6 bases). CDR1 and CDR2 from the germline V gene are SQVTM and ANQGSEA. The CDR3 runs 14 residues. Trimming removed 3 bases from V and 3 bases from J, with 12 bases in between. The CDR3 DNA sequence: TGCAGCGTTGACAAGGACAGAGACAATCAGCCCCAGCATTTT. It codes for CSVDKDRDNQPQHF.

This chain links TRBV25-1 with TRBJ2-7, with TRBD1 identical over 7 bases. The germline V gene has CDR1 MGHDK and CDR2 SYGVNS. J was trimmed by 1 base and V by 1 base; bases with no gene match: 10. This CDR3 contains 17 residues. The CDR3 sequence is CASSESPPGQTSYEQYF. The CDR3 DNA follows: TGTGCCAGCAGTGAATCTCCTCCGGGACAGACATCCTACGAGCAGTACTTC.

At least ten counts were recorded for this clonotype. The genes are TRBV7-2 and TRBJ2-7; no clear D. This CDR3 contains 13 residues. Trimming stripped 4 bases from V and 6 bases from J, with 13 bases between. Germline V lookup: CDR1 SGHTA, CDR2 FQGNSA. The CDR3 loop is CASSSQPMAEQYF. The CDR3 coding sequence is TGTGCCAGCAGCTCCCAACCCATGGCCGAGCAGTACTTC.

The sample holds many counts of this clonotype. The genes are TRBV20-1 and TRBJ2-3; D may be TRBD2 (6 bases). This CDR3 is built from 15 residues. V was clipped by 3 bases and J by 0 bases, with 13 bases between them. Germline V gene data show CDR1 as DFQATT and CDR2 as SNEGSKA (reference sequence). The CDR3, as DNA: TGCAGTGCTAGGGTCGGCGGGGTGAGCACAGATACGCAGTATTTT. Translating it yields CSARVGGVSTDTQYF.

This clonotype occurred many times. The V call is TRBV6-2 or TRBV6-3, the J call TRBJ2-5; 11 positions match TRBD2. V lost 0 bases and J lost 4; bases outside the gene matches: 13. The CDR3 totals 19 residues. CDR1 and CDR2 (germline): MNHEY, SVGEGT. The CDR3 sequence is CASSYSTSGGRGSRETQYF. The CDR3 DNA sequence: TGTGCCAGCAGTTACTCCACTAGCGGGGGCCGCGGATCGCGAGAGACCCAGTACTTC.

This clonotype was found a few times. The rearrangement joins TRBV13 to TRBJ2-1, with 8 positions matching TRBD2. The CDR3 is 17 residues long. Germline V gene sequence: CDR1 PRHDT, CDR2 FYEKMQ (reference sequence). Trimming cost V 3 bases and J 2 bases; bases outside gene matches: 9. The CDR3 sequence: CASSFPRLAGTYNEQFF. In DNA, the CDR3 is TGTGCCAGCAGCTTCCCACGGCTAGCGGGCACCTACAATGAGCAGTTCTTC.

The rearrangement joins TRBV5-5 to TRBJ2-3; D perhaps matches TRBD2 (5 bases). The germline gives CDR1 SGHKS, CDR2 YYEKEE (reference sequence). V dropped 0 bases and J dropped 4 bases, with 9 bases sitting between them. The CDR3 is made up of 14 amino acids. This CDR3 is CASSLGTPPDTQYF. CDR3 DNA sequence: TGTGCCAGCAGCTTGGGGACTCCTCCAGATACGCAGTATTTT.